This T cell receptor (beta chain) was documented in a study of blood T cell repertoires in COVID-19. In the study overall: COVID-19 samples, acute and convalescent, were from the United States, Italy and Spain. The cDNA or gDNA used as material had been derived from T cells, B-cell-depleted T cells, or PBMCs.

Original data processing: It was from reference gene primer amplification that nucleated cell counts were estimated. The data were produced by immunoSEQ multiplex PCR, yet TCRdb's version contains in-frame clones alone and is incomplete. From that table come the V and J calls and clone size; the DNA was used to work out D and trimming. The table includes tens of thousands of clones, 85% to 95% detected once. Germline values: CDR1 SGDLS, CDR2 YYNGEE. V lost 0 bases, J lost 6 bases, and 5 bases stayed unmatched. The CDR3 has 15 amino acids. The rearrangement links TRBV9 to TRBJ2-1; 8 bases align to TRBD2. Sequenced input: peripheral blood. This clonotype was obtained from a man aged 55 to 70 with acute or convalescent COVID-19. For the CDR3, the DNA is TGTGCCAGCAGCGTAGCTTTACTAGCGGCCAATGAGCAGTTCTTC. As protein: CASSVALLAANEQFF.